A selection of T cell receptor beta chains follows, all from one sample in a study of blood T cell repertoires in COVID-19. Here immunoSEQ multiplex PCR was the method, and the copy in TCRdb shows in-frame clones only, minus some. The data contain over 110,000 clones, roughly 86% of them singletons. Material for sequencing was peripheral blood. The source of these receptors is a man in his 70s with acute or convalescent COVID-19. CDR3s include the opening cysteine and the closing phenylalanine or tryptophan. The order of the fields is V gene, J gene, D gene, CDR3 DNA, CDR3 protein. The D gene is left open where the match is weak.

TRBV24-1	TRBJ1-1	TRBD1	TGTGCCAGTGGGACAGGGGAAACTGAAGCTTTCTTT	CASGTGETEAFF
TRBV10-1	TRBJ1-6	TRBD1	TGCGCCAGCAGTGAATACAGGGGCTCACCCCTCCACTTT	CASSEYRGSPLHF
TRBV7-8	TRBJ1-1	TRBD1	TGTGCCAGCAGCGCCGGGACAGGGGGCGGGGGGAACACTGAAGCTTTCTTT	CASSAGTGGGGNTEAFF
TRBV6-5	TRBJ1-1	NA	TGTGCCAGCCTAGACAGAATGAACACTGAAGCTTTCTTT	CASLDRMNTEAFF
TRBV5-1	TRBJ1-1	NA	TGCGCCAGCTCATTGGAGGTTAACACTGAAGCTTTCTTT	CASSLEVNTEAFF
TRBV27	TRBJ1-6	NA	TGTGCCAGCAGTCTACAGGGTAATAATTCACCCCTCCACTTT	CASSLQGNNSPLHF
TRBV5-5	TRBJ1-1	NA	TGTGCCAGCAGCTCAACACTGAACACTGAAGCTTTCTTT	CASSSTLNTEAFF
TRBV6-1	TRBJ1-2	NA	TGTGCCAGCAGTGAAATAGCTACGGGTGGTTACACCTTC	CASSEIATGGYTF
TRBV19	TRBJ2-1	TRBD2	TGTGCCAGTAGCCGAACCCTAGCGGGAAAGTCCTACAATGAGCAGTTCTTC	CASSRTLAGKSYNEQFF
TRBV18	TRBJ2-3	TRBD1	TGTGCCAGCTCACCTTCCGGACAGGGGACTGGCACAGATACGCAGTATTTT	CASSPSGQGTGTDTQYF
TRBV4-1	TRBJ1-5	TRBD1	TGCGCCAGCAGCCAAACAGACAGGGGGGGCAATCAGCCCCAGCATTTT	CASSQTDRGGNQPQHF